The 23 T cell receptor beta chains listed next were all sequenced from one sample in a study of metastatic and nonmetastatic thyroid tumors. Patients underwent thyroid surgery, and none had received any treatment before it. Using MiXCR, TCRdb re-called clones from the PCR reads. The sample records about 92,000 clones, 15% being singletons. The sequenced sample was blood. The receptors shown here come from a female donor with papillary thyroid cancer or a benign thyroid nodule (not recorded which). Some clones in this sample may be carry-over from other donors' samples.

This clone was seen many times. V usage is TRBV5-1 and J usage is TRBJ1-3; possibly TRBD1 for D (5 bases). This CDR3 is 15 amino acids long. Germline CDR1 reads SGHRS; CDR2 reads YFSETQ. V lost 0 bases and J lost 2, with 9 bases in between. CDR3 coding DNA: TGCGCCAGCAGCTTGGGGGACCCCACTGGAAACACCATATATTTT. Translated, it gives CASSLGDPTGNTIYF.

This clone was seen many times. CDR3 sequence reads: CASSQGYTGGRTDTQYF. In DNA form, the CDR3 reads TGTGCCAGCAGCCAAGGGTACACAGGGGGAAGGACAGATACGCAGTATTTT. The chain links TRBV3-1 to TRBJ2-3; 8 nucleotides align to TRBD1. The CDR3 length is 17 residues. The germline CDR1 and CDR2 sequences are LGHDT and YNNKEL (reference sequence). The trim removed 1 base at V and 3 bases at J, leaving 9 bases unmatched.

The J gene is TRBJ2-7, the V gene TRBV5-1, with no clear D. V was shortened by 0 bases and J by 7 bases, with 11 bases between the two germline ends. This CDR3 has 13 residues. Germline V lookup: CDR1 SGHRS, CDR2 YFSETQ. CDR3 loop: CASSLACWREQYF. The CDR3 bases are TGCGCCAGCAGCTTGGCATGTTGGCGTGAGCAGTACTTC.

Comment on this clone: An end of the junction differs from the germline gene, which may be a read error. The chain carries TRBV11-2 and TRBJ2-2; no definite D call. The length of the CDR3 is 17 residues. Germline V lookup: CDR1 SGHAT, CDR2 FQNNGV. CDR3 amino acids: CVSSLGWSRDPTGELFF. The CDR3 coding sequence is TGTGTCAGCAGCTTAGGGTGGTCTAGGGATCCCACCGGTGAGCTGTTTTTT.

This clone was observed at least ten times. This sequence joins TRBV30 and TRBJ1-4; D is undetermined. The germline CDR1 and CDR2 sequences are GTSNPN and SVGIG (reference sequence). The length of the CDR3 is 16 residues. V gave up 1 base and J gave up 4 bases, with 16 bases separating them. CDR3 DNA: TGTGCCTGGAGTGGCGACGGACGGGTTTATAATGAAAAACTGTTTTTT. Its protein product is CAWSGDGRVYNEKLFF.

This clone was picked up many times. The J gene is TRBJ2-3, the V gene TRBV2; 11 positions agree with TRBD2. The CDR3 runs to 15 residues. Germline V gene lookup returns CDR1 SNHLY and CDR2 FYNNEI. J gave up 6 bases and V 5 bases, and 7 bases lay outside the gene matches. CDR3 nucleotides: TGTGCCAGCAGTAAATTAGCGGGGGGGCCGGATACGCAGTATTTT. Translation: CASSKLAGGPDTQYF.

This clone showed up many times. The V gene is TRBV6-1, the J gene TRBJ1-5; 9 bases are shared with TRBD1. Germline V lookup: CDR1 MNHNS, CDR2 SASEGT. With 8 bases clipped from V and 7 bases from J, the junction kept 12 bases outside the gene matches. The CDR3 is 15 residues long. The CDR3, as DNA: TGTGCCAGCGAGCCCTCCGGGACAGGGAACCAGCCCCAGCATTTT. This encodes CASEPSGTGNQPQHF.

This clone was counted ten times or more. V and J are TRBV6-1 and TRBJ1-5, with D tentatively TRBD1 (6 bases). Germline assignment: CDR1 MNHNS and CDR2 SASEGT. CDR3 length: 14 residues. V lost 6 bases, J lost 0 bases, and 9 bases lay in between. CDR3 protein: CASRWTVSNQPQHF. CDR3 DNA: TGTGCCAGCAGGTGGACAGTTAGCAATCAGCCCCAGCATTTT.

This clone was seen at least ten times. The rearrangement uses TRBV6-1 and TRBJ2-5; D perhaps matches TRBD1 (5 bases). Germline V gene data show CDR1 as MNHNS and CDR2 as SASEGT. The CDR3 consists of 17 residues. Trimming removed 6 bases at V and 0 bases at J, with 20 bases between. DNA for the CDR3: TGTGCCAGCAGCCCCACCCGCTCGTCAGGGTACCAAGAGACCCAGTACTTC. This encodes CASSPTRSSGYQETQYF.

This clone was observed a few times. The rearrangement uses TRBV6-2 or TRBV6-3 and TRBJ1-5; 7 bases align to TRBD1. From germline, CDR1 is MNHEY and CDR2 SVGEGT. The V gene end was trimmed by 4 bases and the J gene end by 5 bases; junction bases not matched to a gene: 5. This CDR3 is built from 14 residues. CDR3: CASSSPQGDQPQHF. CDR3 in DNA: TGTGCCAGCAGTTCGCCCCAGGGGGATCAGCCCCAGCATTTT.

Comments on this clone: Just one base apart from a much larger clone, this may be a read error. This chain uses TRBV20-1 with TRBJ1-1, with TRBD1 as a possible D gene (6 bases). The V end lost 5 bases, the J end lost 4 bases, and 14 bases lay between the germline ends. CDR1 and CDR2 from the germline V gene are DFQATT and SNEGSKA (reference sequence). CDR3 length: 13 residues. This CDR3 reads CSAPDSAFTEAFF. In nucleotides, the CDR3 is TGCAGTGCTCCGGACAGTGCCTTCACTGAAGCTTTCTTT.

A word on this clone: Since a much larger clone is just one base distant, this may be a read error. This chain links TRBV19 with TRBJ1-1, with D possibly being TRBD1 (5 bases). The ends were cut back, 5 bases at V and 4 bases at J, with 17 bases in the middle. The CDR3 runs 15 residues. The germline CDR1 and CDR2 sequences are LNHDA and SQIVND (reference sequence). The CDR3 DNA follows: TGTGCCAGTAGTCCCCGGACATGCGGAAGCACTGAAGCTTTCTTT. It is translated as CASSPRTCGSTEAFF.

As to this clone: This sequence may be a read error, since a much larger clone differs from it by one base. This chain joins TRBV5-5 and TRBJ2-1; 7 bases line up with TRBD1. CDR3 size: 15 residues. The germline V gene has CDR1 SGHKS and CDR2 YYEKEE (reference sequence). In DNA, the CDR3 is TGTGCCAGCAGCGGCGAGGGGGCCTCCTACAATGATCAGTTCTTC. As protein: CASSGEGASYNDQFF.

This clone has just one count. A much larger clone sits a single nucleotide away, making a read error possible. This chain joins TRBV30 and TRBJ2-7, with D possibly being TRBD1 or TRBD2 (7 bases each). The length of the CDR3 is 13 residues. Per germline, CDR1 GTSNPN and CDR2 SVGIG (reference sequence). Trimming pared 2 bases from V and 9 bases from J, leaving 17 bases between. CDR3 in amino acids: CAWSRDREGGQYF. The CDR3 DNA follows: TGTGCCTGGAGTCGCGACAGGGAGGGCGGGCAGTACTTC.

This clone appeared a few times. Given a much more abundant clone one base away, this may be a read error. Other nucleotide sequences from this sample produce the same CDR3. The CDR3 protein is CAWRRQGGTEAFF. The CDR3 DNA is TGTGCCTGGAGGAGACAGGGTGGGACTGAGGCTTTCTTT. This chain links TRBV30 with TRBJ1-1; 7 bases are shared with TRBD1. The CDR3 contains 13 residues. In germline, CDR1 is GTSNPN, CDR2 SVGIG (reference sequence). Together with reference TRBV30 and TRBJ1-1, the CDR3 gives the full variable domain: SQTIHQWPATLVQPVGSPLSLECTVEGTSNPNLYWYRQAAGRGLQLLFYSVGIGQISSEVPQNLSASRPQDRQFILSSKKLLLSDSGFYLCAWRRQGGTEAFFGQGTRLTVV.

This clone was recorded many times. A much larger clonotype is one base distant, so this may be a read error. The chain joins TRBV25-1 to TRBJ2-7, with D uncertain. V lost 3 bases and J lost 3, with 18 bases in between. Germline loops: CDR1 MGHDK, CDR2 SYGVNS. The CDR3 spans 16 residues. Here the CDR3 reads CASSDTSWASIYEQYF. For the CDR3, the DNA is TGTGCCAGCAGTGACACCTCCTGGGCCTCCATCTACGAGCAGTACTTC.

Many counts were recorded for this clone. An end of the junction differs from the germline gene, which may be a read error. The chain couples TRBV19 to TRBJ2-1; 11 bases are shared with TRBD2. Germline CDR1 is LNHDA and CDR2 is SQIVND (reference sequence). CDR3 size: 13 residues. The CDR3 is CASSIGGTSGILF. CDR3 DNA sequence: TGTGCCAGTAGTATAGGAGGGACTAGCGGAATTCTCTTC.

This clone came up many times. The V gene is TRBV6-5, the J gene TRBJ2-6; D is uncertain. The CDR3 spans 18 residues. Germline V gives CDR1 MNHEY, CDR2 SVGAGI. V dropped 2 bases and J dropped 2 bases, with 16 bases sitting between them. The CDR3 nucleotides are TGTGCCAGCAGTTACACCCTGCCAGGCCAGGCTGGGGCCAACGTCCTGACTTTC. Its protein product is CASSYTLPGQAGANVLTF.

This clone was detected ten times or more. The chain links TRBV6-5 to TRBJ2-1, with 13 bases identical to TRBD2. Germline V gene data show CDR1 as MNHEY and CDR2 as SVGAGI. The CDR3 loop spans 17 amino acids. V lost 6 bases, J lost 2 bases, and 7 bases stayed unmatched. This CDR3 is CASSPGLAGATYNEQFF. For the CDR3, the DNA is TGTGCCAGCAGCCCTGGACTAGCGGGGGCCACCTACAATGAGCAGTTCTTC.

Concerning this clone: A much larger clone differs by one base, so this may be a read error. The sample carries other DNA sequences with the same CDR3. The gene calls are TRBV9 and TRBJ2-1; D unresolved. This CDR3 has 12 residues. V was trimmed by 0 bases and J by 6 bases, leaving 4 bases between them. The germline V gene encodes CDR1 SGDLS and CDR2 YYNGEE. The CDR3 bases are TGTGCCAGCAGCGTAGCCGGCAATGAGCAGTTCTTC. This encodes CASSVAGNEQFF. Filled out from reference TRBV9 and TRBJ2-1, the complete variable domain reads DSGVTQTPKHLITATGQRVTLRCSPRSGDLSVYWYQQSLDQGLQFLIQYYNGEERAKGNILERFSAQQFPDLHSELNLSSLELGDSALYFCASSVAGNEQFFGPGTRLTVL.

The chain links TRBV5-1 to TRBJ1-5; D gene ambiguous. Trimming stripped 7 bases from V and 7 bases from J, with 15 bases between. Per the germline V gene, CDR1 is SGHRS and CDR2 is YFSETQ. The CDR3 sequence is 13 residues long. In DNA, the CDR3 is TGCGCCAGCGCCTTGGACCCGGACCAGCCCCAGCATTTT. This translates into CASALDPDQPQHF.

This clone was recorded many times. J is TRBJ2-7 and V is TRBV6-1; D gene ambiguous. Trimming left V 5 bases short and J 0 bases short, with 8 bases between. Germline CDR1 reads MNHNS; CDR2 reads SASEGT. The CDR3 is 13 residues long. The CDR3: CASSTPLSYEQYF. The CDR3 DNA sequence: TGTGCCAGCAGTACCCCCCTCTCCTACGAGCAGTACTTC.

The table lists this clone with many counts. The chain carries TRBV3-1 and TRBJ2-7; D unclear. V gave up 1 base and J gave up 3 bases, with 10 bases separating them. The germline V gene has CDR1 LGHDT and CDR2 YNNKEL (reference sequence). This CDR3 has 14 amino acids. As DNA, the CDR3 is TGTGCCAGCAGCCAAGCAAAAGGCCTCTACGAGCAGTACTTC. Translation: CASSQAKGLYEQYF.